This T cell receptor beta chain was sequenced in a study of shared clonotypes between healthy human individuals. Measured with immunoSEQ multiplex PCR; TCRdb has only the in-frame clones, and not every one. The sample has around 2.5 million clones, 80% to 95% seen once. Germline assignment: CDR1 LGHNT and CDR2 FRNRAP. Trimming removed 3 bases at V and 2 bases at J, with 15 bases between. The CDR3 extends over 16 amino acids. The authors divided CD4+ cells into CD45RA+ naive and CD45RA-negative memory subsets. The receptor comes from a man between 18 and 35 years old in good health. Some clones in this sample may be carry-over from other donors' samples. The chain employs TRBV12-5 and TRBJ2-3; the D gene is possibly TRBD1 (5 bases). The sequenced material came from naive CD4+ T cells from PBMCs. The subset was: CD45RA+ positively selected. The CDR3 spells CASGLGHSGPTDTQYF. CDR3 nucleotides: TGTGCTAGTGGTTTAGGACATTCTGGGCCCACAGATACGCAGTATTTT.